A selection of T cell receptor beta chains follows, all from one sample in a study of T cell responses to AZD1222 COVID-19 vaccine. Sequencing used immunoSEQ multiplex PCR; TCRdb keeps in-frame clones, though not all of them. Of 140,000 to 150,000 clones in the sample, 85% to 95% were seen once. Source: peripheral blood, taken on day 0 of MenACWY control vaccination. These receptor sequences come from an adult in good health. Each CDR3 is given with its conserved first and last residue. A D gene is named only where the DNA matches it firmly. Where a row states a size, it is once, few, many or the class of an expanded clone; other rows omit it.

d_gene	v_gene	abundance	j_gene	CDR3aa	CDR3nt
-	TRBV29-1	-	TRBJ1-5	CSVQGGGNQPQHF	TGCAGCGTACAGGGAGGCGGCAATCAGCCCCAGCATTTT
-	TRBV14	-	TRBJ1-2	CASSHSAGWDYGYTF	TGTGCCAGCAGCCACTCGGCGGGGTGGGACTATGGCTACACCTTC
-	TRBV6-1	-	TRBJ1-2	CASSEGQFPINYGYTF	TGTGCCAGCAGTGAAGGACAGTTCCCCATTAACTATGGCTACACCTTC
-	TRBV5-1	-	TRBJ1-5	CASSLDSPGNQPQHF	TGCGCCAGCAGCTTGGACAGTCCTGGCAATCAGCCCCAGCATTTT
-	TRBV28	-	TRBJ1-4	CASSLLRGAPREKLFF	TGTGCCAGCAGTTTATTGAGGGGGGCGCCCCGAGAAAAACTGTTTTTT
-	TRBV7-9	few	TRBJ1-4	CASSQTTGYNEKLFF	TGTGCCAGCAGCCAGACGACAGGCTATAATGAAAAACTGTTTTTT
-	TRBV3-1/TRBV3-2	-	TRBJ2-5	CASSQDQGETQYF	TGTGCCAGCAGCCAAGATCAGGGAGAGACCCAGTACTTC
TRBD1	TRBV9	few	TRBJ1-6	CASSEGTGLPLHF	TGTGCCAGCAGCGAGGGGACAGGGTTGCCCCTCCACTTT
-	TRBV7-3	few	TRBJ2-7	CASSRRHGDEQYF	TGTGCCAGCAGCAGAAGACATGGTGACGAGCAGTACTTC
TRBD1	TRBV6-5	-	TRBJ1-3	CASGGRGRSGNTIYF	TGTGCCAGCGGCGGAAGGGGGCGAAGTGGAAACACCATATATTTT
-	TRBV19	-	TRBJ1-3	CASIPRDLGGNTIYF	TGTGCCAGTATCCCCCGGGACTTGGGGGGAAACACCATATATTTT
TRBD1	TRBV5-4	-	TRBJ1-4	CASSSRDRDEKLFF	TGTGCCAGCAGCTCCCGGGACAGGGATGAAAAACTGTTTTTT
-	TRBV19	-	TRBJ1-3	CASSIFGQSPGNTIYF	TGTGCCAGTAGTATATTTGGACAATCCCCCGGAAACACCATATATTTT
-	TRBV28	-	TRBJ1-1	CAWGGLNTEAFF	TGTGCCTGGGGTGGCTTGAACACTGAAGCTTTCTTT